The subject of this entry is one TCR beta chain. Its antigen is still unknown. Base quality data are lacking; no much larger clone is found one base away. TCRbeta CDR3 regions were amplified from genomic DNA by means of the immunoSEQ Assay, a bias-controlled multiplex PCR. Per the source publication's procedure: Nucleated cell counts per sample were estimated from amplification of reference gene primers within the assay. To quantify the absolute abundance of each unique TCRbeta CDR3 rearrangement, sequence reads were collapsed and filtered. For each sample, productive Simpson clonality was calculated as the square root of Simpson's diversity index over productive rearrangements. In TCRdb, the immuneACCESS table is reduced to in-frame sequences with V and J assigned. These tables do not hold every clone; where another copy was compared, an unresolved V gene accounts for under half, and the others remain unexplained. The V and J calls and clone size come from that table; D and trimming were worked out from the DNA. This sample comprises 170,000 or so clones, approximately 80% of them detected only once. The ten largest clones represent about 7% of the sample.

This entry belongs to a study of blood T cell repertoires in COVID-19 (dated by TCRdb to 2019 to 2021). Looking at the study overall: Samples covering the acute and convalescent phases of COVID-19 were provided by collaborators in the United States, Italy and Spain. The prospective study material was composed of cDNA or gDNA derived from T cells, B-cell-depleted T cells, or PBMCs. The dataset comprised deeply sampled blood TCRbeta repertoires from subjects exposed to, actively infected with, or recovered from COVID-19. The repertoires were released in a freely available public database intended as a resource for research on the immune response to SARS-CoV-2. Samples were obtained from the ongoing ImmuneRACE study (first 160 participants) and from over a thousand subjects provided by 6 global collaborators. Sample metadata almost always included a de-identified subject ID, COVID-19 status, age in years and sex. Where HLA class I and class II types were available, the types were taken from metadata supplied by the sample provider, not from assay-based typing. The full study reports these points: The quantity of clinical and demographic metadata differed by source and by participant and was supplied without curation.

In Seattle, one collaborating source enrolled patients while the infection was active and tracked those patients longitudinally over the course of disease. Each collaborating institution followed its own protocols to collect whole blood in K2EDTA tubes. For TCRbeta analysis, collaborator samples were shipped as frozen whole blood, as isolated PBMCs, or as DNA extracted from either sample type. Reading from cysteine to phenylalanine, the CDR3 counts 12 amino acids. The entry retains the CDR3 DNA only, 36 bases that are in frame from base 1. This clonotype was obtained from a woman between 40 and 50 years old with COVID-19, enrolled during active disease. This receptor chain uses TRBV7-5 and TRBJ1-6; the DNA was not used to check the table's D call, TRBD1. TRBV7-5 counts as a pseudogene. Input material: peripheral blood. DNA sequence: TGTGCTCCCGACAGTTATAATTCACCCCTCCACTTT. It codes for CAPDSYNSPLHF.